The clone carrying this T cell receptor (beta chain) turned up a few times. This entry comes from a study of cytomegalovirus exposure and HLA in healthy donors. TCRdb's copy holds only in-frame clones and misses some; the assay was immunoSEQ multiplex PCR. The data show 100,000 to 120,000 clones, approximately 90% seen once. The CDR3 loop spans 15 amino acids. Per germline, CDR1 SEHNR and CDR2 FQNEAQ (reference sequence). The ends lost 5 bases at V and 4 bases at J; junction bases unmatched: 5. The donors were part of the validation cohort of 95 to 150 subjects. That cohort was separate from the first cohort, which comprised about 730 subjects.

The sequence was obtained from a woman between 25 and 40 years old in good health and CMV-seropositive. The V gene is TRBV7-9, the J gene TRBJ1-3, with 10 bases lining up with TRBD1. The sequenced material came from PBMCs. The CDR3 here is CASSADRGPGNTIYF. CDR3 DNA sequence: TGTGCCAGCAGCGCAGACAGGGGGCCAGGAAACACCATATATTTT.